The rows below give T cell receptor beta chains drawn from one sample of a study of CD8 T cells in Susac syndrome. TCRdb reprocessed the immunoSEQ multiplex PCR reads with MiXCR, giving one entry per CDR3 protein. The table records around 110,000 distinct CDR3 sequences, roughly 95% of them present only once. Specimen: CD4+ T cells from PBMCs. The receptors stem from a human donor with Susac syndrome. CDR3s include the opening cysteine and the closing phenylalanine or tryptophan. D genes are given only for firm matches. Clone size is not always given. Where it is, it says once, few, many or a class for expanded clones.

D	V	size	J	CDR3	DNA
.	TRBV12-3/TRBV12-4	.	TRBJ1-2	CASTLDRPYGYTF	TGTGCCAGCACCCTAGACAGGCCTTATGGCTACACCTTC
.	TRBV27	.	TRBJ2-7	CASSPGHSYEQYF	TGTGCCAGCAGTCCGGGACACTCCTACGAGCAGTACTTC
TRBD2	TRBV29-1	.	TRBJ2-7	CSVALLAGDREQYF	TGCAGCGTTGCCTTACTAGCGGGAGACAGAGAGCAGTACTTC
TRBD2	TRBV4-2	few	TRBJ2-7	CASSPRGPSGKYEQYF	TGTGCCAGCAGCCCCCGAGGACCTAGCGGGAAGTACGAGCAGTACTTC
TRBD2	TRBV5-1	.	TRBJ2-1	CASTSGGLVTNEQFF	TGCGCCAGCACCTCGGGGGGACTAGTCACCAATGAGCAGTTCTTC
TRBD2	TRBV5-6	.	TRBJ2-1	CASSLIAGLNEQFF	TGTGCCAGCAGCTTGATAGCGGGACTCAATGAGCAGTTCTTC
TRBD2	TRBV20-1	.	TRBJ2-7	CSAGEGTLTYEQYF	TGCAGTGCCGGGGAGGGAACTTTGACCTACGAGCAGTACTTC
.	TRBV29-1	.	TRBJ2-7	CSVTRGTVPYEQYF	TGCAGCGTCACTAGAGGAACAGTACCCTACGAGCAGTACTTC
.	TRBV5-1	once	TRBJ1-1	CASSLASGGTEAFF	TGCGCCAGCAGCTTGGCATCGGGGGGCACTGAAGCTTTCTTT
TRBD1	TRBV12-3/TRBV12-4	.	TRBJ1-1	CASTHRQGNTEAFF	TGTGCCAGCACCCACCGACAGGGGAACACTGAAGCTTTCTTT
.	TRBV20-1	.	TRBJ2-7	CSASLELAGYEQYF	TGCAGTGCTAGTTTAGAACTAGCCGGCTACGAGCAGTACTTC
TRBD2	TRBV12-3/TRBV12-4	once	TRBJ2-3	CASSRTSGISPPGTDTQYF	TGTGCCAGCTCCAGGACTAGCGGGATATCCCCTCCCGGCACAGATACGCAGTATTTT
.	TRBV4-2	.	TRBJ2-5	CASSEEASDEETQYF	TGTGCCAGCAGCGAGGAGGCTAGCGACGAAGAGACCCAGTACTTC
.	TRBV20-1	.	TRBJ2-5	CSALAERYQETQYF	TGCAGTGCCCTGGCCGAGAGGTACCAAGAGACCCAGTACTTC
.	TRBV19	.	TRBJ1-4	CASTADKGNEKLFF	TGTGCCAGTACCGCCGACAAGGGTAATGAAAAACTGTTTTTT
TRBD2	TRBV20-1	.	TRBJ2-1	CSARPGRAPVMSEQFF	TGCAGTGCTAGACCCGGGAGGGCCCCCGTGATGAGTGAGCAGTTCTTC
.	TRBV27	.	TRBJ2-7	CASSPLTRTDYEQYF	TGTGCCAGCAGTCCACTAACTAGGACCGACTACGAGCAGTACTTC
.	TRBV9	.	TRBJ1-2	CASRTGQYGYTF	TGTGCCAGCAGAACAGGACAGTATGGCTACACCTTC
.	TRBV7-3	.	TRBJ2-1	CASSLSRYNEQFF	TGTGCCAGCAGCTTAAGTAGATACAATGAGCAGTTCTTC
.	TRBV7-8	.	TRBJ2-2	CASSLDRDGELFF	TGTGCCAGCAGCTTAGACAGGGACGGGGAGCTGTTTTTT
TRBD2	TRBV30	.	TRBJ2-1	CAWTGLAGYNEQFF	TGTGCCTGGACGGGACTAGCGGGGTACAATGAGCAGTTCTTC
.	TRBV11-2	once	TRBJ1-2	CASSFPGYGYTF	TGTGCCAGCAGCTTCCCAGGGTATGGCTACACCTTC
.	TRBV5-1	.	TRBJ2-5	CASSQDTANQETQYF	TGCGCCAGCAGCCAGGACACCGCTAATCAAGAGACCCAGTACTTC
.	TRBV20-1	.	TRBJ1-2	CSTQQDNYGYTF	TGCAGTACGCAGCAAGATAACTATGGCTACACCTTC
TRBD2	TRBV28	.	TRBJ2-3	CASSSPTSGRISDTQYF	TGTGCCAGCAGTTCTCCGACTAGCGGGAGGATCTCAGATACGCAGTATTTT